These 13 T cell receptor beta chains were sequenced from one sample in a study of OX40 agonist ivuxolimab in advanced cancers. The library was obtained by the immunoSEQ multiplex PCR assay. Sourced from immuneACCESS, this table was stored by TCRdb with only in-frame sequences that have V and J called. A share of the clones is absent; for the studies checked, an unresolved V gene accounts for under half, and the remainder has no known explanation. In all, the sample holds about 17,000 clones, and roughly 73% of those were seen once. The top ten clones comprise approximately 30% of the sample. Sample: CD4+ or CD8+ T cells sorted from blood, taken in a trial of the OX40 agonist ivuxolimab. Receptor source: an adult with an advanced solid tumor such as melanoma, head and neck, liver or kidney cancer.

Note on this clone: This may arise from a read error, as a much more abundant clone is one base away. Distinct nucleotide sequences in the sample also encode this CDR3. The genes are TRBV5-4 and TRBJ2-5, with a tentative D call TRBD2 (5 bases). Germline V gene sequence: CDR1 SGHNT, CDR2 YYREEE (reference sequence). V lost 4 bases and J lost 2, with 21 bases in between. The CDR3 is 17 amino acids. The DNA for the CDR3 is TGTGCCAGCAGCCAGGCTGGCGGGCTCGGGGTACAAGAGACCCAGTACTTC. It codes for CASSQAGGLGVQETQYF.

This chain connects TRBV23-1 to TRBJ2-7; TRBD1 agrees at 9 bases. TRBV23-1 is marked as an open reading frame, function uncertain. The CDR3 length is 16 residues. J gave up 1 base and V 0 bases, and 4 bases lay outside the gene matches. CDR3 sequence (DNA): TGCGCCAGCAGTCAATCCCGGGACAGGGCATCCTACGAGCAGTACTTC. Translated, it gives CASSQSRDRASYEQYF.

The chain combines TRBV29-1 with TRBJ2-7; possibly TRBD2 for D (6 bases). The CDR3 totals 12 residues. Germline-derived CDR1 and CDR2 are SQVTM and ANQGSEA. Trimming removed 8 bases from V and 3 bases from J, with 14 bases in between. The CDR3 bases are TGCAGCTTTGCGGGGTCAGGCTACGAGCAGTACTTC. This encodes CSFAGSGYEQYF.

The rearrangement joins TRBV4-1 to TRBJ2-7; the D is unclear. CDR1 and CDR2 (germline): MGHRA, YSYEKL. V lost 0 bases and J lost 6, with 6 bases in between. There are 12 residues in the CDR3. DNA of the CDR3: TGCGCCAGCAGCCAAGATTTGGGCGAGCAGTACTTC. This translates into CASSQDLGEQYF.

V usage is TRBV4-1 and J usage is TRBJ1-1, with 8 bases fitting TRBD1. Germline V gene data show CDR1 as MGHRA and CDR2 as YSYEKL. The CDR3 consists of 15 residues. The trim removed 1 base at V and 2 bases at J, leaving 3 bases unmatched. The CDR3 sequence: CASSQVSGGNTEAFF. As DNA, the CDR3 is TGCGCCAGCAGCCAAGTTTCAGGGGGCAACACTGAAGCTTTCTTT.

The chain joins TRBV7-2 to TRBJ2-6; 7 nucleotides line up with TRBD1. V trimming: 3 bases; J trimming: 2 bases; junction bases outside the gene matches: 10. Germline V lookup: CDR1 SGHTA, CDR2 FQGNSA. The CDR3 runs to 18 residues. The CDR3 DNA reads as TGTGCCAGCAGCTTTAATTGGGTGCAGGGGGCTGGGGCCAACGTCCTGACTTTC. It specifies CASSFNWVQGAGANVLTF.

The V call is TRBV7-6, the J call TRBJ2-7; 8 bases map to TRBD2. Per the germline V gene, CDR1 is SGHVS and CDR2 is FNYEAQ. The CDR3 runs to 18 residues. Losses at the gene ends were 0 bases for V and 0 bases for J; bases not matched to a gene: 10. As DNA, the CDR3 is TGTGCCAGCAGCTTAGCGACGGGCAGCGGGGGCTTCTCCTACGAGCAGTACTTC. Its translation is CASSLATGSGGFSYEQYF.

This clone is medium-sized in the sample. The V call is TRBV5-1, the J call TRBJ2-7, with 8 bases fitting TRBD2. The V gene end was trimmed by 0 bases and the J gene end by 4 bases; junction bases not matched to a gene: 9. The CDR3 covers 16 residues. Germline V gene sequence: CDR1 SGHRS, CDR2 YFSETQ. CDR3 bases: TGCGCCAGCAGCTTGGGGCCCGCGGGGGGACCTTACGAGCAGTACTTC. Amino acid sequence: CASSLGPAGGPYEQYF.

The genes are TRBV5-6 and TRBJ2-7, with TRBD1 matching 7 bases. The CDR3 is 14 residues long. After removal of 0 bases from V and 5 bases from J, the junction contained 5 bases not matched to a gene. CDR1 is SGHDT and CDR2 is YYEEEE in the germline V gene. The CDR3 nucleotides are TGTGCCAGCAGCTTGGACAGGGGATCCAACGAGCAGTACTTC. It yields the protein CASSLDRGSNEQYF.

This chain uses TRBV7-9 with TRBJ2-7, with TRBD1 matching over 9 bases. J gave up 0 bases and V 5 bases, and 5 bases lay outside the gene matches. The length of the CDR3 is 15 residues. Germline assignment: CDR1 SEHNR and CDR2 FQNEAQ (reference sequence). CDR3 nucleotide sequence: TGTGCCAGCAGCCTTGGACAGGGGCCCTCCTACGAGCAGTACTTC. Protein: CASSLGQGPSYEQYF.

The chain links TRBV11-2 to TRBJ1-1; perhaps TRBD1 as D (5 bases). Trimming removed 0 bases at V and 5 bases at J, with 25 bases between. The CDR3 length is 19 residues. Germline V gene data show CDR1 as SGHAT and CDR2 as FQNNGV. The CDR3 nucleotides read TGTGCCAGCAGCTTAGATTTTAGAACGTATGGACACCGGGGGACTGAAGCTTTCTTT. This codes for CASSLDFRTYGHRGTEAFF.

The chain employs TRBV11-1 and TRBJ1-1, with TRBD1 as a possible D gene (6 bases). V was pared by 2 bases and J by 1 base, with 8 bases between. The CDR3 is made up of 14 amino acids. Germline CDR1 is SGHAT and CDR2 is FQDESV (reference sequence). The DNA for the CDR3 is TGTGCCAGCAGCTTATGGGGGGCGAACACTGAAGCTTTCTTT. This encodes CASSLWGANTEAFF. Combining the CDR3 with reference TRBV11-1 and TRBJ1-1 gives the whole variable domain EAEVAQSPRYKITEKSQAVAFWCDPISGHATLYWYRQILGQGPELLVQFQDESVVDDSQLPKDRFSAERLKGVDSTLKIQPAELGDSAMYLCASSLWGANTEAFFGQGTRLTVV.

This chain connects TRBV27 to TRBJ2-1; no reliable D call. Germline V gives CDR1 MNHEY, CDR2 SMNVEV (reference sequence). CDR3 size: 15 residues. V lost 5 bases, J lost 0 bases, and 11 bases lay in between. CDR3 DNA sequence: TGTGCCAGCAGTCTTGACGCCAACTCCTACAATGAGCAGTTCTTC. Encoded protein: CASSLDANSYNEQFF.